The 20 T cell receptor beta chains given below trace back to one sample, sequenced in a study of identical twins. TCRdb redid the calling of the 5' RACE reads with MiXCR, one entry per CDR3 protein. The sample holds some 330,000 distinct CDR3 sequences, roughly 9% seen once. The sequenced sample consisted of naive T cells sorted from blood. The origin of the receptors is a woman in her 50s in good health.

This chain uses TRBV12-3 or TRBV12-4 with TRBJ1-2; maybe TRBD1 (6 bases). V was clipped by 5 bases and J by 4 bases, with 14 bases between them. The CDR3 covers 14 residues. The CDR3 region has the DNA TGTGCCAGCAGTCCCCGGGGGGCTGGCTATGGCTACACCTTC. Its protein product is CASSPRGAGYGYTF.

The CDR3 is CASSLTSAVTDTQYF. In nucleotides, the CDR3 is TGTGCCAGCAGCCTCACTAGCGCCGTCACAGATACGCAGTATTTT. The genes are TRBV12-3 or TRBV12-4 and TRBJ2-3, with 7 bases aligning to TRBD2. Unmatched junction bases numbered 8, after V lost 6 bases and J lost 2 bases. The CDR3 spans 15 residues.

Only a few counts were recorded for this clonotype. The rearrangement uses TRBV20-1 and TRBJ2-1, with 8 bases lining up with TRBD1. The germline V gene encodes CDR1 DFQATT and CDR2 SNEGSKA (reference sequence). The CDR3 covers 15 residues. Trimming cost V 3 bases and J 0 bases; bases outside gene matches: 4. Written as DNA, the CDR3 is TGCAGTGCTAGCCTGGGACAGGTCTCCTACAATGAGCAGTTCTTC. Translation: CSASLGQVSYNEQFF.

V is TRBV6-5 and J is TRBJ2-1; 11 positions match TRBD2. This CDR3 spans 15 amino acids. With V trimmed by 5 bases and J by 6 bases, 6 bases remained unmatched. In germline, CDR1 is MNHEY, CDR2 SVGAGI. CDR3: CASSTTSGMGNEQFF. The CDR3 DNA reads as TGTGCCAGCAGTACGACTAGCGGGATGGGCAATGAGCAGTTCTTC.

This chain connects TRBV20-1 to TRBJ2-1; 15 bases line up with TRBD2. CDR1 and CDR2 (germline): DFQATT, SNEGSKA (reference sequence). J gave up 8 bases and V 0 bases, and 14 bases lay outside the gene matches. The CDR3 spans 19 residues. The CDR3 DNA follows: TGCAGTGCTAGAGATTGGGACCCGGGACTAGCGGGAGGTAAAGATGAGCAGTTCTTC. It codes for CSARDWDPGLAGGKDEQFF.

This clonotype was detected only a few times. This chain links TRBV4-1 with TRBJ2-1; 13 bases map to TRBD2. Germline CDR1 is MGHRA and CDR2 is YSYEKL. V dropped 3 bases and J dropped 8; count of bases not matched to a gene: 10. This CDR3 spans 17 amino acids. The CDR3 region is CASSQVTGLAGAHEQFF. The CDR3 bases are TGCGCCAGCAGCCAGGTAACCGGACTAGCGGGAGCCCATGAGCAGTTCTTC.

This clonotype was picked up a small number of times. The gene calls are TRBV3-1 and TRBJ2-3; D gene ambiguous. The V gene lost 4 bases and the J gene lost 5 bases, with 16 bases spanning the gap. There are 15 residues in the CDR3. Per the germline V gene, CDR1 is LGHDT and CDR2 is YNNKEL (reference sequence). The DNA of the CDR3 is TGTGCCAGCAGCCGCCCCGCTGGGCAGGAAGATACGCAGTATTTT. It is translated as CASSRPAGQEDTQYF.

In its sample, this clonotype was seen a few times. The gene calls are TRBV5-1 and TRBJ2-3; 7 nucleotides align to TRBD2. Germline trimming cut 0 bases from V and 2 bases from J; bases unmatched to any gene: 6. CDR1 and CDR2 (germline): SGHRS, YFSETQ. The CDR3 has 16 amino acids. Here the CDR3 reads CASSLGLAAVTDTQYF. The CDR3 region has the DNA TGCGCCAGCAGCTTGGGGCTAGCGGCAGTCACAGATACGCAGTATTTT.

There are many counts of this clonotype. CDR3 DNA: TGTGCCACCAGTGATGTCGCGGACTCCTACGAGCAGTACTTC. It translates to CATSDVADSYEQYF. The rearrangement joins TRBV24-1 to TRBJ2-7; D call uncertain. The germline V and J ends were trimmed by 3 bases and 0 bases, with 8 bases remaining between them. Germline V gene lookup returns CDR1 KGHDR and CDR2 SFDVKD. The CDR3 runs 14 residues.

This clonotype was picked up many times. V usage is TRBV10-2 and J usage is TRBJ2-1, with D unclear. V was clipped by 7 bases and J by 0 bases, with 10 bases between them. This CDR3 comprises 14 residues. Germline assignment: CDR1 WSHSY and CDR2 SAAADI. CDR3 in amino acids: CASISSRSYNEQFF. CDR3 DNA sequence: TGCGCCAGCATCAGCTCACGCTCCTACAATGAGCAGTTCTTC.

The V call is TRBV5-5, the J call TRBJ1-2; D gene ambiguous. Germline V gives CDR1 SGHKS, CDR2 YYEKEE (reference sequence). The CDR3 covers 15 residues. V shed 4 bases and J shed 4 bases, with 17 bases lying between them. This CDR3 is CASSIEIRQAYGYTF. CDR3 DNA: TGTGCCAGCAGCATTGAGATACGGCAGGCCTATGGCTACACCTTC.

This clonotype came up many times. This sequence joins TRBV4-1 and TRBJ2-1; D might be TRBD2 (5 bases). This CDR3 region has 11 residues. Germline CDR1 and CDR2: MGHRA and YSYEKL. The V end lost 3 bases, the J end lost 10 bases, and 7 bases lay between the germline ends. The CDR3 bases are TGCGCCAGCAGCCAGAGGGCCGAGCAGTTCTTC. The encoded protein is CASSQRAEQFF.

The CDR3 region is CASSELASTSTDTQYF. CDR3 coding DNA: TGCGCCAGCAGTGAACTAGCGAGCACTAGCACAGATACGCAGTATTTT. This chain connects TRBV10-2 to TRBJ2-3; 7 positions match TRBD2. The CDR3 extends over 16 amino acids. V lost 3 bases to trimming and J lost 0 bases; unmatched junction nucleotides: 6. CDR1 is WSHSY and CDR2 is SAAADI in the germline V gene.

This clonotype appeared a few times. V usage is TRBV9 and J usage is TRBJ2-7, with a possible D match to TRBD1 (6 bases). Germline values: CDR1 SGDLS, CDR2 YYNGEE. This CDR3 has 16 residues. The V end lost 0 bases, the J end lost 0 bases, and 13 bases lay between the germline ends. The DNA for the CDR3 is TGTGCCAGCAGCGTAGAAGACAGGCTAAGCTCCTACGAGCAGTACTTC. It is translated as CASSVEDRLSSYEQYF. The full variable domain, its missing parts supplied by reference TRBV9 and TRBJ2-7, is DSGVTQTPKHLITATGQRVTLRCSPRSGDLSVYWYQQSLDQGLQFLIQYYNGEERAKGNILERFSAQQFPDLHSELNLSSLELGDSALYFCASSVEDRLSSYEQYFGPGTRLTVT.

V is TRBV29-1 and J is TRBJ2-2, with D possibly matching TRBD2 (6 bases). Looked up from germline, CDR1 is SQVTM and CDR2 is ANQGSEA. The CDR3 spans 14 residues. V was shortened by 5 bases and J by 3 bases, with 13 bases between the two germline ends. CDR3 loop: CSVRRGKDTGELFF. The DNA of the CDR3 is TGCAGCGTTCGGAGGGGAAAGGACACCGGGGAGCTGTTTTTT.

The chain links TRBV6-1 to TRBJ2-5; D remains unclear. The CDR3 length is 11 residues. From germline, CDR1 is MNHNS and CDR2 SASEGT. V shed 0 bases and J shed 9 bases, with 5 bases lying between them. CDR3 bases: TGTGCCAGCAGTGAAGCCAAGGCCCAGTACTTC. Protein: CASSEAKAQYF.

About this clonotype: At one of its ends the junction is not consistent with the germline gene, which may arise from a read error. This chain links TRBV5-6 with TRBJ2-4; 11 positions agree with TRBD1. CDR1 is SGHDT and CDR2 is YYEEEE in the germline V gene. The CDR3 is 12 residues long. This CDR3 is CASSLAWDRGVF. The CDR3 DNA follows: TGTGCCAGCAGCTTGGCCTGGGACAGGGGGGTCTTC.

The rearrangement joins TRBV19 to TRBJ2-1, with D perhaps TRBD2 (5 bases). This CDR3 is built from 15 residues. V was shortened by 3 bases and J by 3 bases, with 12 bases between the two germline ends. Per the germline V gene, CDR1 is LNHDA and CDR2 is SQIVND (reference sequence). Written as DNA, the CDR3 is TGTGCCAGTAGTATCCCTAGCTCCCGCTACAATGAGCAGTTCTTC. It codes for CASSIPSSRYNEQFF.

This clonotype has a handful of counts. The chain is built from TRBV12-3 or TRBV12-4 and TRBJ2-7; 7 bases are a match to TRBD2. This CDR3 comprises 16 residues. Germline trimming cut 0 bases from V and 0 bases from J; bases unmatched to any gene: 5. CDR3 DNA sequence: TGTGCCAGCAGTTTAGCGGTAGCGGGTCGCTCCTACGAGCAGTACTTC. The encoded protein is CASSLAVAGRSYEQYF.

This clonotype came up many times. This chain connects TRBV12-3 or TRBV12-4 to TRBJ2-7; a weak D match, TRBD1 (5 bases). The CDR3 has 14 residues. Trimming removed 3 bases at V and 6 bases at J, with 15 bases between. CDR3 sequence reads: CASSFETVTSEQYF. Written as DNA, the CDR3 is TGTGCCAGCAGTTTTGAGACAGTCACTTCCGAGCAGTACTTC.